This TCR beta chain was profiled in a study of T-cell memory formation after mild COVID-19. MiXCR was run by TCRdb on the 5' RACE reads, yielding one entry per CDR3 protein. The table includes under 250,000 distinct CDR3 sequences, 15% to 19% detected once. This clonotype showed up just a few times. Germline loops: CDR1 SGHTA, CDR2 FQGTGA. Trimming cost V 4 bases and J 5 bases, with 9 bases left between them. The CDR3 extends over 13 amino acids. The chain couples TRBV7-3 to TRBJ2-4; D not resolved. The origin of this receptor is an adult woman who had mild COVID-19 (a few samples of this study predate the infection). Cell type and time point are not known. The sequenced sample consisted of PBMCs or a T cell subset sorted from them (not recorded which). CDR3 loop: CASSSPAENIQYF. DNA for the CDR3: TGTGCCAGCAGCTCCCCGGCGGAAAACATTCAGTACTTC.